This T cell receptor (beta chain) was captured by sequencing in a study of T cells in Graves' hyperthyroidism and ophthalmopathy. Overall study: Sampling of peripheral blood happened at initial diagnosis, prior to any treatment. The study, taken as a whole, reports: Most thyroid-expanded clonotypes above 0.001 were also found in blood. Median prediction lead before ophthalmopathy onset was 5 to 7 months with the model.

These patients, aged 18 to 65, had recently diagnosed hyperthyroidism lasting under 2 months. Trimming removed 4 bases from V and 3 bases from J; junction bases left unmatched: 5. This CDR3 has 15 amino acids. The germline CDR1 and CDR2 sequences are MNHEY and SVGAGI. Amplification of TCR beta CDR3 regions was performed using RNA transcripts as template. During a first-round RT-PCR of the TCR CDR3, the HTBI primer set was used. Using its own MiXCR run on the multiplex PCR reads, TCRdb lists one record per CDR3 protein. The sample includes roughly 740,000 distinct CDR3 sequences, less than 20% of them seen just once. This clonotype was found a few times. Its antigen is still unknown.

Sequencing was performed on blood. The TCR sequence derives from a man between 18 and 29 years old with Graves' hyperthyroidism. This sequence joins TRBV6-5 and TRBJ2-3; 9 nucleotides line up with TRBD1. Here the CDR3 DNA reads TGTGCCAGCAGTTCGGCCGGGACAGGGACAGATACGCAGTATTTT. Translating it yields CASSSAGTGTDTQYF.